This T cell receptor beta chain was documented in a study of T cells in Graves' hyperthyroidism and ophthalmopathy. Any patient presenting with uncontrolled infection, other autoimmune disease, pregnancy or lactation was left out. Study outcomes and limitations: Model output signaled ophthalmopathy a median approximately six months ahead of onset. A model built on 13 V-J features separated ophthalmopathy from stable hyperthyroidism.

Amplification targeted TCR beta CDR3 regions from RNA transcripts. During a first-round RT-PCR of the TCR CDR3, the HTBI primer set was used. TCRdb called the multiplex PCR reads again in MiXCR, with one record for every CDR3 protein. The table has roughly 380,000 distinct CDR3 sequences, 19% seen once. Details on this clonotype: The antigen remains undetermined. A read error may produce the germline difference seen at one junction end.

The length of the CDR3 is 15 residues. Specimen: blood. The clonotype comes from a young woman with Graves' hyperthyroidism. This chain uses TRBV12-3 or TRBV12-4 with TRBJ2-7; 8 bases map to TRBD2. The CDR3 protein is CASSWTSISSYDQYF. The CDR3 nucleotides read TGTGCCAGCAGTTGGACTAGCATAAGCTCCTACGATCAGTACTTC.